This T cell receptor (beta chain) was sequenced for a study of OX40 agonist ivuxolimab in advanced cancers. Turning to the study itself: One patient with hepatocellular carcinoma and two with cutaneous melanoma, three in all, had partial responses. Study results and limitations: Relative to CD4+, CD8+ T cells held more expanded clones on average. Also showing low normalized T-cell clonal expansion were some of the nonresponders.

The investigators sampled blood at baseline, at cycle 4 day 1, and at cycle 7 day 1. The assay was immunoSEQ multiplex PCR, and TCRdb's table has in-frame clones only and misses some. The repertoire holds about 69,000 clones, 85% to 90% seen once, with around 6.5% in the top ten. Of note for this clone: As yet, its antigen is unknown.

The clonotype comes from an adult with an advanced solid tumor such as melanoma, head and neck, liver or kidney cancer. The specimen was CD4+ or CD8+ T cells sorted from blood, collected in a trial of the OX40 agonist ivuxolimab.

The CDR3 spells CASSDDRGYEQYF. CDR3 bases: TGTGCCAGCAGCGATGACAGAGGGTACGAGCAGTACTTC. This sequence joins TRBV5-4 and TRBJ2-7; D might be TRBD1 or TRBD2, each matching 5 bases. CDR3 size: 13 residues. With 4 bases removed from V and 4 bases from J, the gap between germline ends came to 12 bases. Per germline, CDR1 SGHNT and CDR2 YYREEE (reference sequence).